This is a list of T cell receptor beta chains from one sample in a study of blood T cell repertoires in COVID-19. Measured with immunoSEQ multiplex PCR; TCRdb has only the in-frame clones, and not every one. The sample includes roughly 260,000 clones, approximately 86% seen only once; the top ten take about 2.2%. The sample consisted of peripheral blood. The receptor set was obtained from a woman between 45 and 65 years old who had recovered from COVID-19. CDR3s include the opening cysteine and the closing phenylalanine or tryptophan.

J gene	V gene	CDR3 protein
TRBJ2-7	TRBV7-6	CASSLTTSGAYEQYF
TRBJ2-6	TRBV28	CASSPGGSGANVLTF
TRBJ2-7	TRBV9	CASSSGLAGDFEQYF
TRBJ1-5	TRBV12-3/TRBV12-4	CASRAMEGQPQHF
TRBJ1-1	TRBV5-4	CASSLPGQEAFF
TRBJ1-2	TRBV30	CAWTRGLATNYGYTF
TRBJ1-2	TRBV3-1/TRBV3-2	CASSQNPGGQGGYTF
TRBJ2-1	TRBV30	CAWSDPRSGGSYGEQFF
TRBJ1-1	TRBV7-2	CASSFRMNTEAFF
TRBJ2-7	TRBV27	CASSPDSTFYEQYF
TRBJ2-3	TRBV10-3	CAISEVSSGRSTDTQYF
TRBJ1-5	TRBV9	CASSVGEDRGEGQPQHF
TRBJ1-6	TRBV6-5	CASRVTGVGSPLHF
TRBJ2-7	TRBV6-1	CASSNRDRDNEQYF
TRBJ2-2	TRBV7-3	CASSRDRVGGRTGELFF
TRBJ1-2	TRBV9	CASRMTGGYGYTF
TRBJ2-7	TRBV7-8	CASSSPTSFSYEQYF
TRBJ2-1	TRBV28	CASNLDKWRDPGSSYNEQFF
TRBJ1-1	TRBV5-1	CASSFDRATEAFF
TRBJ1-1	TRBV28	CASSSGLTEAFF
TRBJ1-2	TRBV2	CASSEVGGATYGYTF
TRBJ1-2	TRBV19	CASSTDRGVGNYGYTF
TRBJ2-7	TRBV2	CASMTRLLGDEQYF
TRBJ2-3	TRBV5-1	CASSLAGTGPRTDTQYF
TRBJ2-7	TRBV28	CASTRGSYEQYF
TRBJ2-3	TRBV30	CAWDIGGGTDTQYF
TRBJ2-6	TRBV19	CASSPGTAVSGANVLTF
TRBJ1-5	TRBV2	CASSGQISNQPQHF
TRBJ2-1	TRBV6-6	CATKNPSGLYNEQFF
TRBJ2-5	TRBV7-2	CASSAHVGAEETQYF
TRBJ2-5	TRBV7-3	CASSPDRGSETQYF
TRBJ1-5	TRBV12-3/TRBV12-4	CASSRDSLQPQHF
TRBJ1-5	TRBV4-2	CASSQDRDRRRPQHF
TRBJ2-4	TRBV5-1	CASSGDTIQYF